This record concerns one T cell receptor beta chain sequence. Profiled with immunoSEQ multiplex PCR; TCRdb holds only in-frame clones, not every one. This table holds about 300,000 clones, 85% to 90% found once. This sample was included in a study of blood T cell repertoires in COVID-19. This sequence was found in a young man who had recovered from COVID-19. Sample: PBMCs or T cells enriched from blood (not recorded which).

CDR3 DNA sequence: TGCGCCAGCAGCCGAGGGACAGGGGGCGTCACTGAAGCTTTCTTT. Its translation is CASSRGTGGVTEAFF. This sequence joins TRBV5-1 and TRBJ1-1, with TRBD1 identical over 12 bases. J was trimmed by 4 bases and V by 4 bases; bases with no gene match: 5. This CDR3 region has 15 residues. In germline, CDR1 is SGHRS, CDR2 YFSETQ.